The present TCR beta chain was sequenced within a study of blood T cells in healthy people across ages. Aged roughly 6 to 90, donors were systemically healthy Caucasians from Russia. Trimming took 4 bases from V and 2 from J, leaving 12 bases between them. The CDR3 spans 14 residues. CDR1 and CDR2 from the germline V gene are MNHEY and SMNVEV (reference sequence). Through a sample-barcoded 5' primer and a J-beta primer mix, a second PCR was run for 7 to 11 cycles. TCRdb passed the 5' RACE reads through MiXCR, listing each CDR3 protein once. The table has hundreds of thousands of distinct CDR3 sequences, roughly three fifths seen once; the top ten hold approximately 37%. Findings and caveats of the study: Conclusively comparing naive with antigen-experienced cells was impossible with unsorted PBMCs. A greater number of naive CD4+ cells and higher diversity distinguished long-lived donors from aged donors.

A word on this clonotype: Its cognate antigen is unknown.

This receptor was identified in a man in his sixties in good health. Sequenced sample: blood. This chain joins TRBV27 and TRBJ2-7; maybe TRBD2 (5 bases). The CDR3 sequence is CASSSAGFAYEQYF. For the CDR3, the DNA is TGTGCCAGCAGTTCCGCGGGCTTCGCCTACGAGCAGTACTTC.